One sample yielded the 10 T cell receptor beta chains listed below, sequenced in a study of T cells in Graves' hyperthyroidism and ophthalmopathy. From RNA transcripts, TCR beta CDR3 regions were amplified. An initial round of RT-PCR targeting the TCR CDR3 relied on the HTBI primer set. TCRdb re-called the multiplex PCR reads through MiXCR, storing one row per CDR3 protein. The table lists around 600,000 distinct CDR3 sequences, roughly 14% of them singletons. The sample comprised blood. These receptors were obtained from a woman aged 25 to 39 with Graves' hyperthyroidism.

This clonotype came up many times. The V call is TRBV20-1, the J call TRBJ2-3; D not resolved. Trimming took 1 base from V and 1 from J, leaving 6 bases between them. From germline, CDR1 is DFQATT and CDR2 SNEGSKA (reference sequence). CDR3 length equals 13 residues. CDR3 protein: CSARGRRTDTQYF. DNA for the CDR3: TGCAGTGCTAGAGGTCGGCGCACAGATACGCAGTATTTT.

This clonotype was counted ten times or more. The chain carries TRBV20-1 and TRBJ2-3; D gene uncertain. This CDR3 has 14 residues. The V end lost 5 bases, the J end lost 1 base, and 13 bases lay between the germline ends. CDR1 DFQATT and CDR2 SNEGSKA come from the germline V gene (reference sequence). The chain's CDR3 is CSAPGLSGTDTQYF. For the CDR3, the DNA is TGCAGTGCTCCAGGCCTAAGCGGCACAGATACGCAGTATTTT.

This clonotype was picked up many times. The V and J genes are TRBV4-1 and TRBJ2-1; TRBD2 is a possible D gene (6 bases). Germline V gene data show CDR1 as MGHRA and CDR2 as YSYEKL. The CDR3 has 13 amino acids. Trimming pared 3 bases from V and 7 bases from J, leaving 10 bases between. DNA of the CDR3: TGCGCCAGCAGCCAGGCAAGCGGGAATGAGCAGTTCTTC. Its translation: CASSQASGNEQFF.

The rearrangement joins TRBV9 to TRBJ1-2; no reliable D call. Germline V lookup: CDR1 SGDLS, CDR2 YYNGEE. The ends were cut back, 3 bases at V and 0 bases at J, with 12 bases in the middle. The length of the CDR3 is 15 residues. This CDR3 reads CASSESRQANYGYTF. For the CDR3, the DNA is TGTGCCAGCAGCGAGTCGAGACAAGCTAACTATGGCTACACCTTC.

At least ten counts were recorded for this clonotype. The rearrangement uses TRBV28 and TRBJ1-5; a possible D gene is TRBD1 (6 bases). Trimming cost V 8 bases and J 7 bases, with 12 bases left between them. CDR1 and CDR2 from the germline V gene are MDHEN and SYDVKM. The CDR3 extends over 12 amino acids. The CDR3 loop reads CASRDTTQPQHF. For the CDR3, the DNA is TGTGCCAGCCGGGACACAACCCAGCCCCAGCATTTT.

The chain carries TRBV6-1 and TRBJ2-7, with TRBD2 matching 7 bases. Losses at the gene ends were 6 bases for V and 0 bases for J; bases not matched to a gene: 8. Per germline, CDR1 MNHNS and CDR2 SASEGT. The CDR3 extends over 15 amino acids. DNA of the CDR3: TGTGCCAGCAGCCGTACGCAGCGGGGCTCCTACGAGCAGTACTTC. This encodes CASSRTQRGSYEQYF.

This clonotype was detected many times. J is TRBJ1-4 and V is TRBV7-2; D gene ambiguous. The CDR3 consists of 13 residues. With 1 base removed from V and 5 bases from J, the gap between germline ends came to 5 bases. Germline V gene data show CDR1 as SGHTA and CDR2 as FQGNSA. CDR3 nucleotides: TGTGCCAGCAGCTTAGTGGCGAATGAAAAACTGTTTTTT. Amino acid sequence: CASSLVANEKLFF.

Many counts were recorded for this clonotype. This chain connects TRBV3-1 to TRBJ1-1, with 7 positions matching TRBD1. The CDR3 runs to 15 residues. Trimming at V came to 3 bases and at J to 1 base, leaving 5 bases not matched to a gene. Per the germline V gene, CDR1 is LGHDT and CDR2 is YNNKEL (reference sequence). In DNA form, the CDR3 reads TGTGCCAGCAGCCAGAGAGGGGGCCAGAACACTGAAGCTTTCTTT. This translates into CASSQRGGQNTEAFF.

This clonotype came up many times. V is TRBV28 and J is TRBJ1-1; TRBD1 agrees at 7 bases. The CDR3 runs to 15 residues. Germline V gene sequence: CDR1 MDHEN, CDR2 SYDVKM. With 5 bases clipped from V and 0 bases from J, the junction kept 6 bases outside the gene matches. CDR3 amino acids: CASSGRQGLNTEAFF. In DNA, the CDR3 is TGTGCCAGCAGTGGGAGACAGGGATTGAACACTGAAGCTTTCTTT.

In its sample, this clonotype was seen many times. This chain uses TRBV5-6 with TRBJ2-7; 11 bases agree with TRBD2. There are 15 residues in the CDR3. The trim removed 0 bases at V and 4 bases at J, leaving 3 bases unmatched. Germline lookup yields CDR1 SGHDT and CDR2 YYEEEE. CDR3 amino acids: CASSLGGLAVYEQYF. Written as DNA, the CDR3 is TGTGCCAGCAGCTTGGGGGGACTAGCGGTATACGAGCAGTACTTC.